The present T cell receptor beta chain was sequenced within a study of pediatric ulcerative colitis. Study overall: Ulcerative colitis patients had pancolitis or left-sided colitis, with confirming histology.

V was cut by 0 bases and J by 7 bases, with 11 bases left in between. The CDR3 runs 15 residues. CDR1 is SGDLS, CDR2 YYNGEE, per germline. Measured with immunoSEQ multiplex PCR; TCRdb has only the in-frame clones, and not every one. This table has tens of thousands of clones, around 80% appearing once. Sequencing was performed on blood. The sequence was obtained from a boy younger than 18 with severe ulcerative colitis. The rearrangement joins TRBV9 to TRBJ1-6; D may be TRBD1 (5 bases). CDR3 sequence reads: CASSVGQGGNSPLHF. CDR3 nucleotide sequence: TGTGCCAGCAGCGTAGGTCAGGGAGGGAATTCACCCCTCCACTTT.